This entry concerns a single T cell receptor (beta chain). Its binding antigen is unknown. It has no much larger one-base neighbor in the sample; base qualities were not kept. The cohort consisted of hundreds of healthy bone marrow donors. At the time of sampling, every cohort member was nominally healthy, though immune exposures that went unrecorded were likely present. The donor was CMV seropositive and belonged to the group of 270 or so seropositive cohort members. A peripheral blood sample was provided by each donor, and peripheral blood mononuclear cells were used for TCR beta sequencing. Genomic DNA extraction from the blood cell samples was performed with the Qiagen DNeasy Blood Extraction Kit. The record originates from a study of cytomegalovirus exposure and HLA in healthy donors (dated by TCRdb to the late 2010s). Broadly, across the study: An earlier analysis of several hundred of the donors reported roughly 270 Gb of sequence data and roughly 110 million unique TCR beta sequences from roughly 180 million T cells. Around 330 gigabases of sequencing data and around 88 million unique TCR sequences made up an early release that covered around 640 HLA-typed donors. Of the approximately 400 genotyped donors, less than 85% were placed in the genetic ancestry cluster associated with self-reported Caucasian donors. The aim of the study was to test whether cataloging public T cell receptors could identify signatures of past pathogen exposure. Using immunosequencing, the study profiled T cell repertoires from around 680 subjects and related those repertoires to cytomegalovirus serostatus. In addition to the first cohort of 500 to 850 subjects, a separate validation cohort of approximately 130 different subjects was used. To predict cytomegalovirus infection status, the study combined high-throughput TCR immunosequencing, statistical association of individual TCRs with disease status, and machine learning. To study patterns of TCR occurrence, a later analysis re-analyzed previously published TCR beta repertoires from 700 or so donors and added high-resolution HLA genotyping. In the later analysis, no new phenotypic data were used to find candidate immune exposures; instead, reliance was placed on TCR beta sequences and their occurrence across donors. An earlier analysis of about 620 of the donors applied high-throughput TCR beta sequencing to assess whether each TCR beta V gene segment acted as functional or pseudogenic. Donor age, sex, ethnicity and CMV serostatus were collected together with the repertoire data. Genome-wide SNP genotypes for about 60% of the 666 donors were used in a later genetic analysis, which treated that subset as a discovery cohort. All discovery cohort repertoires had been generated using a single sequencing platform. Class I and class II HLA loci were covered by the typing at four-digit resolution. The number of donors typed differed by locus, with roughly 629-640 for A, B, C, DRB1 and DQB1, 522 for DQA1, some 570 for DPA1, and roughly 450 for DPB1. Five DR-DQ haplotypes were treated as single units for association and clustering because of strong linkage in the cohort. Among some 410 genotyped donors of the cohort, an average of roughly 240,000 unique TCR beta nucleotide sequences were sequenced per donor, about a sixth of them non-productive.

From cysteine to phenylalanine, the CDR3 is 15 amino acids long. The entry retains the CDR3 DNA only, 45 bases that are in frame from base 1. According to the germline V gene (reference sequence), CDR1 reads SEHNR and CDR2 reads FQNEAQ. The germline V and J ends show losses of 5 bases and 0 bases respectively, and no gene match explains 4 bases of the junction. General study outcomes and caveats: Assigning TCR associations to individual alleles was difficult when HLA alleles, especially DR and DQ, strongly co-occurred. Because HLA typing was missing for some donors at each locus, association tests included only the typed subset. The earlier analysis of some 560 of the donors excluded seventeen rarely observed V segments, including chromosome 9 orphons, because counts were too low. The study listed 150 to 200 TCR beta chains as associated with cytomegalovirus. Most TCR sequences were observed very rarely across donors, whereas some public TCRs were present in many individuals. A further reported finding was that TCR beta sequences accurately predicted the HLA-A and HLA-B alleles for most subjects in the first cohort. The 87-base-pair reads could not distinguish some IMGT-functional V segments, including TRBV6-2 and TRBV6-3, so those segments were excluded. The classifier was reported to diagnose cytomegalovirus status with high specificity and sensitivity in both the original and validation cohorts. The cohort was sequenced for TCR beta chains only, and without alpha or paired-chain data the features that could be detected were limited. The only immune exposure information available for the cohort was CMV serostatus. The sequencing pipeline was judged likely to have produced a cluster of highly shared sequence variants as a technical artifact. Linkage disequilibrium might explain the correlated functional status among segregating V segments, but an unknown experimental factor could not be excluded. Three of the identified cytomegalovirus-associated TCR beta chains were confirmed in vitro to be specific for cytomegalovirus antigens. In a later analysis, HLA-associated TCR beta chains showed more clonal expansion and lower generation probabilities than non-associated chains that were equally common. Sequencing depth was assumed to be roughly uniform across donors in the presence/absence analyses, though that assumption may not hold. In an earlier analysis of 587 of the donors, most TCR beta V segments were observed in productive rearrangements about 87% or about 30% of the time, broadly matching IMGT annotations. The authors suggested that the approach could potentially be extended to other disease states and immunological phenotypes. In a later analysis, the rate of TCR association differed among HLA loci, with DRB1 alleles having the most associated TCRs and HLA-C alleles having the fewest. An association between a missense DCLRE1C variant and V-gene and J-gene trimming of TCR beta chains was found in a later genetic analysis and replicated in an independent cohort. In a later analysis, about 16,000 TCR beta sequences were associated with specific HLA alleles at a false discovery rate of 0.05. A later analysis reported that several top co-occurrence clusters appeared linked to parvovirus B19, influenza, CMV and Epstein-Barr virus. According to a later analysis, most CMV-associated TCR beta chains appeared to be HLA-restricted, and the HLA associations seemed to be driven largely by CMV exposure. A later genetic analysis reported fewer N-insertions in productive TCRs among donors in an Asian-associated ancestry cluster than the approximately 670-donor mean.

Libraries came from the immunoSEQ multiplex PCR assay. A mixture of 60 forward primers for TCR Vbeta segments and 13 reverse primers for TCR Jbeta segments was used in the multiplex PCR. The CDR3 region of rearranged TCR beta genes was amplified from genomic DNA with a multiplex PCR assay. Amplified TCR beta libraries were sequenced as 87-base-pair reads on the Illumina HiSeq System. The authors' pipeline ran thus. In a later analysis, 77 million or so unique TCR beta chains were counted across the roughly 670 repertoires, and roughly 10 million of these chains were shared by at least two donors. Raw reads were error-corrected and collapsed into unique sequences with a nearest-neighbor algorithm that merged closely related sequences to remove PCR and sequencing errors. V, D and J gene segments were assigned by aligning CDR3 sequences to IMGT reference sequences. For a sequence to be retained, a match of at least six nucleotides was required to both a V gene segment and a J gene segment. Rearrangements were called productive when the CDR3 lacked stop codons and stayed in frame with V and J; all others were non-productive. CDR3 was defined by IMGT convention, running from the second conserved V-encoded cysteine to the conserved J-encoded phenylalanine. The earlier analysis of 500 to 750 of the donors excluded any sequence lacking an unambiguous match to a single V gene segment. In an earlier analysis of approximately 590 of the donors, a V segment was called functional when productive rearrangements were above 56.7%, and segregating when the standard deviation between donors exceeded 5%. A statistical classification framework was developed to diagnose cytomegalovirus status using the catalog of TCR beta chain sequences. A later analysis assigned V and J genes by comparing TCR nucleotide sequences with IMGT/GENE-DB human TR gene sequences. Using the TCRdist pipeline, a later analysis assigned CDR3 sequences along with most-parsimonious VDJ recombination scenarios. In a later analysis, each TCR beta chain was defined by its CDR3 amino acid sequence together with its V-gene family, and reads lacking a unique V-gene family were excluded. A later analysis removed 592 highly shared, low-generation-probability nucleotide sequences to deal with suspected cross-contamination and a sequencing artifact. In a later analysis, a clonal expansion index was calculated for each public chain from normalized within-repertoire ranks of inferred template counts. In a later analysis, generation probabilities were computed with a VDJ recombination model fitted to out-of-frame rearrangements, and the resulting probabilities were checked against IGoR. Hypergeometric tests were used in a later analysis to score TCR-TCR, TCR-HLA and TCR-CMV co-occurrence, with a repertoire-size bias correction applied to the TCR pairs. In a later analysis, false discovery rates were estimated by permuting HLA or CMV assignments 20 times. In a later analysis, co-occurring TCRs were grouped using DBSCAN, with TCRdist sequence similarity added in when clustering inside HLA-allele-positive subsets. Repertoires with fewer than 30,000 or more than 120,000 public chains were left out of co-occurrence clustering, as were about 5 repertoires with anomalous nucleotide sharing. Sourced from immuneACCESS, this table was stored by TCRdb with only in-frame sequences that have V and J called. A share of the clones is absent; for the studies checked, an unresolved V gene accounts for under half, and the remainder has no known explanation. V and J calls and clone size come straight from that table; D and trimming were deduced from the DNA. The sample data list some 170,000 clones, and nearly 80% of these were observed just once. The biggest ten clones account for approximately 6.3% of the sample.

The chain employs TRBV7-9 and TRBJ2-1, with 7 junctional bases fitting TRBD2. Sequenced input: PBMCs. This sequence was found in a man aged 40-50 years in good health and CMV-seropositive. For the CDR3, the sequence is CASSPAGSSYNEQFF. The DNA reads TGTGCCAGCAGCCCAGCGGGGAGCTCCTACAATGAGCAGTTCTTC.